This TCR beta chain was found in a study of shared clonotypes between healthy human individuals. Deep-level settings were used for running the assay. The method was immunoSEQ multiplex PCR; TCRdb's version includes in-frame clones alone and lacks a portion of them. Of about 520,000 clones listed, over 70% are singletons. Germline CDR1 is GTSNPN and CDR2 is SVGIG (reference sequence). The CDR3 spans 13 residues. As concerns this clone: Mismatch with germline at one junction end may stem from a read error.

This receptor was identified in a woman between 35 and 50 years old in good health. Some clones in this sample may be carry-over from other donors' samples. This sequence joins TRBV30 and TRBJ1-1, with D perhaps matching TRBD1 (6 bases). The material sequenced was PBMCs. CDR3 protein: CAWSRGLYTKAFF. DNA for the CDR3: TGTGCCTGGAGTCGGGGGCTCTACACTAAAGCTTTCTTT.